These 9 T cell receptor beta chains were all obtained from the same sample, sequenced in a study of shared clonotypes between healthy human individuals. Profiled with immunoSEQ multiplex PCR; TCRdb holds only in-frame clones, not every one. The profile shows 450,000 to 500,000 clones, almost 80% of them singletons. Specimen: PBMCs. These receptors all come from a woman between 35 and 50 years old in good health. Some clones in this sample may be carry-over from other donors' samples.

Turning to this clone: A far larger clone is one base from this, pointing to a likely read error. The chain has TRBV30 and TRBJ1-1; D unresolved. V dropped 5 bases and J dropped 5 bases, with 18 bases sitting between them. CDR1 and CDR2 (germline): GTSNPN, SVGIG (reference sequence). The CDR3 loop spans 14 amino acids. The CDR3 spells CAWSEPRFATEAFF. The CDR3 DNA follows: TGTGCCTGGTCCGAACCCAGGTTCGCGACTGAAGCTTTCTTT.

The chain uses TRBV4-1 and TRBJ2-3, with D maybe TRBD2 (6 bases). Germline V lookup: CDR1 MGHRA, CDR2 YSYEKL. With 3 bases removed from V and 4 bases from J, the gap between germline ends came to 14 bases. The CDR3 totals 15 residues. CDR3 bases: TGCGCCAGCAGCCAGAATCCCGGGAGCCCAGATACGCAGTATTTT. It specifies CASSQNPGSPDTQYF.

This chain connects TRBV2 to TRBJ2-7; tentatively, D is TRBD1 (5 bases). Germline assignment: CDR1 SNHLY and CDR2 FYNNEI. This CDR3 comprises 17 residues. V dropped 4 bases and J dropped 2 bases, with 21 bases sitting between them. The CDR3 DNA reads as TGTGCCAGCAGTGGGAGTGGGGCGATCATCCCCCCCTACGAGCAGTACTTC. It encodes CASSGSGAIIPPYEQYF. Full variable domain (missing parts from reference TRBV2 and TRBJ2-7): EPEVTQTPSHQVTQMGQEVILRCVPISNHLYFYWYRQILGQKVEFLVSFYNNEISEKSEIFDDQFSVERPDGSNFTLKIRSTKLEDSAMYFCASSGSGAIIPPYEQYFGPGTRLTVT.

The J gene is TRBJ2-1, the V gene TRBV7-3; D might be TRBD1 (5 bases). This CDR3 has 13 residues. V dropped 2 bases and J dropped 3 bases, with 5 bases sitting between them. The V gene's germline CDR1 is SGHTA and CDR2 FQGTGA. This CDR3 reads CASSLDSYNEQFF. In DNA, the CDR3 is TGTGCCAGCAGCTTAGACAGCTACAATGAGCAGTTCTTC. Full variable domain (remainder filled in from reference TRBV7-3 and TRBJ2-1): GAGVSQTPSNKVTEKGKYVELRCDPISGHTALYWYRQSLGQGPEFLIYFQGTGAADDSGLPNDRFFAVRPEGSVSTLKIQRTERGDSAVYLCASSLDSYNEQFFGPGTRLTVL.

The gene calls are TRBV28 and TRBJ2-7; D is possibly TRBD2 (6 bases). Germline-derived CDR1 and CDR2 are MDHEN and SYDVKM. V lost 6 bases, J lost 4 bases, and 13 bases lay in between. The CDR3 is 13 amino acids. CDR3 loop: CASSTPGVYEQYF. CDR3 nucleotides: TGTGCCAGCAGCACCCCGGGGGTTTACGAGCAGTACTTC.

This chain uses TRBV7-2 with TRBJ2-7, with TRBD2 matching over 9 bases. V lost 3 bases, J lost 4 bases, and 4 bases stayed unmatched. This CDR3 region has 14 residues. Germline CDR1 and CDR2: SGHTA and FQGNSA. The CDR3 DNA is TGTGCCAGCAGCTTGTCTAGCGGGAATTACGAGCAGTACTTC. Translation gives CASSLSSGNYEQYF.

The chain couples TRBV5-1 to TRBJ1-1, with D perhaps TRBD1 (5 bases). The CDR3 is made up of 15 amino acids. The V gene's germline CDR1 is SGHRS and CDR2 YFSETQ. V shed 3 bases and J shed 1 base, with 13 bases lying between them. The CDR3 protein is CASSYDGGENTEAFF. The DNA of the CDR3 is TGCGCCAGCAGCTACGACGGGGGGGAGAACACTGAAGCTTTCTTT.

J is TRBJ1-1 and V is TRBV28, with D unresolved. This CDR3 region has 12 residues. Between the trimmed V and J ends, which lost 3 bases and 3 bases, there was a span of 5 bases. The V gene's germline CDR1 is MDHEN and CDR2 SYDVKM. CDR3 sequence reads: CASSFVDTEAFF. Here the CDR3 DNA reads TGTGCCAGCAGTTTTGTGGACACTGAAGCTTTCTTT.

This clone turned up a few times. A far larger clone is just one base off, so this is likely a read error. Within the sample, other DNA sequences also encode this same CDR3. The chain carries TRBV30 and TRBJ1-1, with D possibly TRBD1 on 5 matching bases. V was pared by 3 bases and J by 8 bases, with 10 bases between. The germline V gene encodes CDR1 GTSNPN and CDR2 SVGIG (reference sequence). This CDR3 spans 11 amino acids. The CDR3 DNA reads as TGTGCCTGGAGGGACATGACCGAAGCTTTCTTT. It encodes CAWRDMTEAFF.